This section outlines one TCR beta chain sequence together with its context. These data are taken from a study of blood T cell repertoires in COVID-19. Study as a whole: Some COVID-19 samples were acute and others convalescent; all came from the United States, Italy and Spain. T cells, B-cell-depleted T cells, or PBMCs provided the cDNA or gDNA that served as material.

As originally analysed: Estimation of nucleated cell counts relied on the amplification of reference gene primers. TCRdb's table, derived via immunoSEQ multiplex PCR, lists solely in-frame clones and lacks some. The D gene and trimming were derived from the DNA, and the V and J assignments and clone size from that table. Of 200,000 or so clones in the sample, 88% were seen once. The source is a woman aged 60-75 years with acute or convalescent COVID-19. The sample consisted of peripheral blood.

CDR3 in amino acids: CASSIELLAGANNEQFF. The CDR3 nucleotides are TGTGCCAGTAGTATAGAATTGTTAGCGGGGGCAAACAATGAGCAGTTCTTC. This chain connects TRBV19 to TRBJ2-1; the match to TRBD2 covers 9 bases. CDR3 size: 17 residues. Germline V gene sequence: CDR1 LNHDA, CDR2 SQIVND (reference sequence). Trimming took 0 bases from V and 5 from J; bases not matched to a gene: 8.